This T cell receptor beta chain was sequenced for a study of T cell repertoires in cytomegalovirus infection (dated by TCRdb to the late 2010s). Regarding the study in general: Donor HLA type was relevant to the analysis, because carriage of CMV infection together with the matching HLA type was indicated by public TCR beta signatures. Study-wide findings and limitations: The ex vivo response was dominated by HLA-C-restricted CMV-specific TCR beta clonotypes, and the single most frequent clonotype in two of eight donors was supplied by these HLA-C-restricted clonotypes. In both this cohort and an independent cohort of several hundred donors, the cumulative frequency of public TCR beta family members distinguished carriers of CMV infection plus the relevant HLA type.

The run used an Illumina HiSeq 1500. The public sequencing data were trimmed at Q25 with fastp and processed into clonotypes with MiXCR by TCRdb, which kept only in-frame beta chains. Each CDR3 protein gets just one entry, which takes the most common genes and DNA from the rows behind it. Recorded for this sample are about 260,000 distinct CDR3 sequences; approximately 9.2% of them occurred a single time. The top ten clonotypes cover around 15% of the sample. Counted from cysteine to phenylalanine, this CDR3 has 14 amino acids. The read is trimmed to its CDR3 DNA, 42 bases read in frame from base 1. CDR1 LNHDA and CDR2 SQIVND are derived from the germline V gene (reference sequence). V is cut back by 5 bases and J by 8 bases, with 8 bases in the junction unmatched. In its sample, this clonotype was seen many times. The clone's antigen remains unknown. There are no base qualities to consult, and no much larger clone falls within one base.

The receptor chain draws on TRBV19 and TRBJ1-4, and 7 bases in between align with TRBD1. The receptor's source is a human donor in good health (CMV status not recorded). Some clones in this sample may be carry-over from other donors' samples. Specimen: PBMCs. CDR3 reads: CASSPTTGYEKLFF. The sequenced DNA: TGTGCCAGTAGTCCCACGACAGGGTACGAAAAACTGTTTTTT.